A selection of T cell receptor beta chains follows, all from one sample in a study of vaccination and CD4 T cells after COVID-19. Antigens of these TCRs are unknown. One entry per CDR3 protein results from TCRdb running MiXCR on the PCR reads. The profile shows 11,000 to 15,000 distinct CDR3 sequences, about 32% of them singletons. Specimen: cultured CD4+ T cells from blood. All receptors come from a human donor with COVID-19. Each CDR3 is given with its conserved first and last residue. The listing skips clone size in some rows; elsewhere it reads once, few, many or a size class.

>TRBJ1-1|TRBV2|.
CASRKTTVANTEAFF
>TRBJ2-1|TRBV19|.
CASTPRLGGTYNEQFF
>TRBJ1-3|TRBV20-1|few
CSASGTGLSGNTIYF
>TRBJ1-4|TRBV6-1|few
CASSAAGTGVEKLFF
>TRBJ2-4|TRBV6-1|few
CASSAGGFLGNIQYF
>TRBJ2-5|TRBV30|.
CAWSSSRGGETQYF
>TRBJ2-2|TRBV11-2|few
CASSLGAGITGELFF
>TRBJ1-6|TRBV19|.
CASRESFGYNSPLHF
>TRBJ1-1|TRBV11-3|.
CASSRTGLVDTEAFF
>TRBJ1-5|TRBV4-2|.
CASSQEGGDQPQHF
>TRBJ1-5|TRBV7-9|few
CASSRQVNNQPQHF
>TRBJ1-5|TRBV5-1|few
CASSLTGVVNQPQHF
>TRBJ2-7|TRBV6-1|.
CASSTGGTQGMEQYF
>TRBJ2-1|TRBV7-2|few
CASSYSDEQFF
>TRBJ2-5|TRBV5-1|.
CASSVEEETQYF
>TRBJ2-7|TRBV20-1|few
CSASFPGGSYEQYF
>TRBJ2-4|TRBV2|.
CASMRAKNIQYF
>TRBJ1-5|TRBV28|.
CASGQPQPQHF
>TRBJ1-3|TRBV6-1|.
CAGRTGGLGNTIYF
>TRBJ2-7|TRBV20-1|.
CSANSGGSSYEQYF
>TRBJ2-7|TRBV2|few
CASSEGENNEQYF
>TRBJ2-7|TRBV7-7|.
CASSPGTGKSYEQYF
>TRBJ2-1|TRBV7-2|.
CASSLRQGGQRVMNEQFF
>TRBJ2-3|TRBV27|few
CASSFGFLRGGPDTQYF
>TRBJ2-7|TRBV6-5|few
CASSYRGGSYEQYF
>TRBJ1-1|TRBV30|.
CAWSPHGGYTEAFF
>TRBJ1-1|TRBV3-1|few
CASSQEVRGGEAFF
>TRBJ2-1|TRBV7-8|few
CASSYTSGLLNEQFF
>TRBJ2-7|TRBV30|.
CAWGMSAHYEQYF
>TRBJ1-2|TRBV7-8|.
CASSNRGGQNYGYTF
>TRBJ2-1|TRBV20-1|few
CSAQSPTSGNYNEQFF
>TRBJ2-7|TRBV6-1|.
CASTLVGTDYEQYF
>TRBJ1-2|TRBV28|few
CASSFQVYNHGYTF
>TRBJ1-1|TRBV6-4|.
CASSKDRGRQCTEAFF
>TRBJ2-7|TRBV27|.
CASSFLGESPYEQYF
>TRBJ2-3|TRBV27|.
CASSLVWADTQYF
>TRBJ2-2|TRBV11-3|.
CASSSGTGGAGELFF
>TRBJ2-2|TRBV4-3|.
CASSQGERGENTGELFF
>TRBJ1-5|TRBV12-3/TRBV12-4|few
CASSVSNQPQHF